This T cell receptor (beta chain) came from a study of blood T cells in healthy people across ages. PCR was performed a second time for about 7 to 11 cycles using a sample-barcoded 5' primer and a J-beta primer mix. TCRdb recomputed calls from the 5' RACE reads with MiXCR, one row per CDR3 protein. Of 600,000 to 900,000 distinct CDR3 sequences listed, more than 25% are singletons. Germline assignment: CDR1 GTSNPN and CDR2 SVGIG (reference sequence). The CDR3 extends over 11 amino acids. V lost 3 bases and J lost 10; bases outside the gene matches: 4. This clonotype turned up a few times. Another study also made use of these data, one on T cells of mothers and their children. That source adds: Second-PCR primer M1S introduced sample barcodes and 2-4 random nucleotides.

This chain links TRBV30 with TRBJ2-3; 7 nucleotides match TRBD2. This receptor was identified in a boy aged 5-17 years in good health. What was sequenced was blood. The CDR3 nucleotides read TGTGCCTGGAGCCGGGGAGGGTCGCAGTATTTT. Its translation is CAWSRGGSQYF.